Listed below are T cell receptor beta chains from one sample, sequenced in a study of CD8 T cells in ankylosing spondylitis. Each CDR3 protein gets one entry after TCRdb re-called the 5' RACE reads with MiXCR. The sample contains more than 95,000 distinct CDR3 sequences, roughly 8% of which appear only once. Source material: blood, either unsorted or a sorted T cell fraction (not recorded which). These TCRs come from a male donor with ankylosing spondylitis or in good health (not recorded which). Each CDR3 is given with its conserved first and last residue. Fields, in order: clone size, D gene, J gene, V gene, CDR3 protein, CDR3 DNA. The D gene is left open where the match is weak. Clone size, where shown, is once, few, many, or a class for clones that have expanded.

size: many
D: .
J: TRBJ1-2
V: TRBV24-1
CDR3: CATQPRETNYGYTF
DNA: TGTGCCACCCAACCACGGGAAACTAACTATGGCTACACCTTC

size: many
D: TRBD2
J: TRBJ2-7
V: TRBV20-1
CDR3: CSATGTSLYEQYF
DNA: TGCAGTGCTACCGGGACTAGTCTTTACGAGCAGTACTTC

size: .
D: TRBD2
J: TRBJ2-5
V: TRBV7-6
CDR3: CACSRLGLVETQYF
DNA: TGTGCCTGCAGCCGACTCGGACTAGTCGAGACCCAGTACTTC

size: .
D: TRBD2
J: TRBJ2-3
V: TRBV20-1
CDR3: CSARDPSTSGRSDTQYF
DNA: TGCAGTGCTAGAGATCCTTCAACTAGCGGGAGATCAGATACGCAGTATTTT

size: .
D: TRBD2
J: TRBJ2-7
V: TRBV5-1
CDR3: CASSLTTSGLYEQYF
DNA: TGCGCCAGCAGCTTGACAACTAGCGGGCTATACGAGCAGTACTTC

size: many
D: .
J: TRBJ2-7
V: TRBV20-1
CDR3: CSVSGTHEQYF
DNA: TGCAGTGTTTCCGGGACCCACGAGCAGTACTTC

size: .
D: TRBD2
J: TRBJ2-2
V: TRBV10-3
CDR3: CALGTSGREHTGELFF
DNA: TGTGCCCTCGGGACTAGCGGGAGGGAGCACACCGGGGAGCTGTTTTTT

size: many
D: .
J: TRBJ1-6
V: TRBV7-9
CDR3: CASSFPGLNSPLHF
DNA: TGTGCCAGCAGCTTTCCGGGGCTCAATTCACCCCTCCACTTT

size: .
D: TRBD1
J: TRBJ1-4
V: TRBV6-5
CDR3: CASSYATGAEGEKLFF
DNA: TGTGCCAGCAGTTACGCGACAGGGGCCGAGGGGGAAAAACTGTTTTTT

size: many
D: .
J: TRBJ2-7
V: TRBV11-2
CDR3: CASSLTLSMSYEQYF
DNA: TGTGCCAGCAGCTTAACCCTCTCCATGTCCTACGAGCAGTACTTC

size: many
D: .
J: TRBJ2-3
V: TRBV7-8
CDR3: CASSLARVNTDTQYF
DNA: TGTGCCAGCAGCTTGGCCAGGGTTAACACAGATACGCAGTATTTT

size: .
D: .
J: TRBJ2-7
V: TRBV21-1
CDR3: CASRGSGSGEQYF
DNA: TGTGCCAGCAGGGGTAGCGGGAGCGGCGAGCAGTACTTC

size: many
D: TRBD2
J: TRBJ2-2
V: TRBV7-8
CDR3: CASSLAPSGGALGELFF
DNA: TGTGCCAGCAGCTTAGCGCCTAGCGGGGGGGCCCTCGGGGAGCTGTTTTTT

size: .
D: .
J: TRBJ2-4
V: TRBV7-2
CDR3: CASSFSEGTLNIQYF
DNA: TGTGCCAGCAGCTTCTCCGAGGGGACCCTAAACATTCAGTACTTC

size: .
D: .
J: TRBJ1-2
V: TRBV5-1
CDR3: CASSLGSGDYGYTF
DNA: TGCGCCAGCAGCTTGGGATCAGGAGACTATGGCTACACCTTC

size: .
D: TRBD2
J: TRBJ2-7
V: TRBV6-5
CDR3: CASSYREEGYEQYF
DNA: TGTGCCAGCAGTTACCGGGAGGAAGGCTACGAGCAGTACTTC

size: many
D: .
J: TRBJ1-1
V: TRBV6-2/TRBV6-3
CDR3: CASGSHEVNTEAFF
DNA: TGTGCCAGCGGGTCGCATGAAGTGAACACTGAAGCTTTCTTT

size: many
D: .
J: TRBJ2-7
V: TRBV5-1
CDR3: CASSLDWGSSYEQYF
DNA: TGCGCCAGCAGCTTGGACTGGGGGTCTTCCTACGAGCAGTACTTC

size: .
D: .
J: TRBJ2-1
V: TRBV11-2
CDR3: CASSLSGSYNEQFF
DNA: TGTGCCAGCAGCTTGAGTGGCTCCTACAATGAGCAGTTCTTC

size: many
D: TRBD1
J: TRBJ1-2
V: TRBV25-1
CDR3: CASSERTGPENYTF
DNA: TGTGCCAGCAGTGAACGGACAGGGCCGGAGAACTACACCTTC

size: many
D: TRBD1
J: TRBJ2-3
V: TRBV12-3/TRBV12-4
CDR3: CASSGQGNTDTQYF
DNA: TGTGCCAGCAGTGGACAGGGGAACACAGATACGCAGTATTTT

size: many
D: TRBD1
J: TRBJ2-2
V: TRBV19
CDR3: CASSRTGGFGTGELFF
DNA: TGTGCCAGTAGTAGGACAGGGGGCTTTGGCACCGGGGAGCTGTTTTTT

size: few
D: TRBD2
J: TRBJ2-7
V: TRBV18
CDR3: CASSRVGTNYEQYF
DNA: TGTGCCAGCTCCCGAGTTGGGACTAACTACGAGCAGTACTTC

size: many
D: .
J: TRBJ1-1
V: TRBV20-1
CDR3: CSAGGGRGTEAFF
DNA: TGCAGTGCTGGGGGGGGTCGAGGGACTGAAGCTTTCTTT

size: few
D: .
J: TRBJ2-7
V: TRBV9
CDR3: CASSVDPHPYEQYF
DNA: TGTGCCAGCAGCGTCGACCCACACCCCTACGAGCAGTACTTC

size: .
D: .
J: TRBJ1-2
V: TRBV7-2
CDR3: CASTLETFYGYTF
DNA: TGTGCCAGCACCCTCGAAACATTCTATGGCTACACCTTC

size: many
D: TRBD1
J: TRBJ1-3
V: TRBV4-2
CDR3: CASSQESYRGRGNTIYF
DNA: TGTGCCAGCAGCCAAGAGAGTTACAGGGGAAGGGGAAACACCATATATTTT

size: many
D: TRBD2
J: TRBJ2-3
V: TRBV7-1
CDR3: CASSSRGMSPHISGGSTDTQYF
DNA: TGTGCCAGCAGCTCCCGCGGAATGTCGCCCCACATTAGCGGGGGTAGCACAGATACGCAGTATTTT

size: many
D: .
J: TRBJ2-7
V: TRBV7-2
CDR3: CASSLVGSGYEQYF
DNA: TGTGCCAGCAGCTTAGTCGGGAGTGGGTACGAGCAGTACTTC

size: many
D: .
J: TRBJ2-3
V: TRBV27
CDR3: CASSHDSFGDTQYF
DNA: TGTGCCAGCAGTCACGACAGCTTTGGGGATACGCAGTATTTT

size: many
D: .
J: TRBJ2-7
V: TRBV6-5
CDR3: CASSYSIRSYEQYF
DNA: TGTGCCAGCAGTTACTCGATAAGGTCCTACGAGCAGTACTTC

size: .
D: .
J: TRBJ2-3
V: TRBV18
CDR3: CASSAGESTQYF
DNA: TGTGCCAGCTCGGCAGGCGAGAGTACGCAGTATTTT

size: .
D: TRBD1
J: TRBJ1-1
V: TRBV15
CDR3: CATSGRQGIVEAFF
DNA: TGTGCCACCAGCGGGCGACAGGGAATAGTTGAAGCTTTCTTT

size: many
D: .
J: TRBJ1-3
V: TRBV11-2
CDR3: CASRQGAGNTIYF
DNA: TGTGCCAGCAGGCAGGGAGCTGGAAACACCATATATTTT

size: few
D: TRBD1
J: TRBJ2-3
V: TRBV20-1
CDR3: CSAADRGVSADTQYF
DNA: TGCAGTGCCGCGGACAGGGGAGTATCCGCAGATACGCAGTATTTT

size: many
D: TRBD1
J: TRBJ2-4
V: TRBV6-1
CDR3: CASSQGVLAKNIQYF
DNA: TGTGCCAGCAGTCAGGGGGTCCTAGCCAAAAACATTCAGTACTTC

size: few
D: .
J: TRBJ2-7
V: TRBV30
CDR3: CASDGPRSYEQYF
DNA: TGTGCCTCTGACGGGCCGCGGTCCTACGAGCAGTACTTC

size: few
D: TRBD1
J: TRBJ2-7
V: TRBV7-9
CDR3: CASSIQGDEQYF
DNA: TGTGCCAGCAGCATCCAGGGGGATGAGCAGTACTTC

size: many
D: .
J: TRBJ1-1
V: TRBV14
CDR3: CASSQVGAEAFF
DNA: TGTGCCAGCAGCCAAGTAGGAGCTGAAGCTTTCTTT

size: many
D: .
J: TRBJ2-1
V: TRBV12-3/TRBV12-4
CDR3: CASSPRLAIDNEQFF
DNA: TGTGCCAGCAGTCCCCGGCTAGCTATTGACAATGAGCAGTTCTTC

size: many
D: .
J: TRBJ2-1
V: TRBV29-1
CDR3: CSSRGGMDNEQFF
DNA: TGCAGCTCCAGGGGGGGGATGGACAATGAGCAGTTCTTC

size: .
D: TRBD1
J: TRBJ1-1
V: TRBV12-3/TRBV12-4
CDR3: CASSPTGVAEAFF
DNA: TGTGCCAGCAGTCCTACAGGGGTCGCTGAAGCTTTCTTT

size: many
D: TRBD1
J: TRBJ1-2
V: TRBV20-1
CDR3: CSARVPGLRGFYGGYTF
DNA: TGCAGTGCTAGAGTTCCCGGCCTCAGGGGGTTCTATGGAGGCTACACCTTC

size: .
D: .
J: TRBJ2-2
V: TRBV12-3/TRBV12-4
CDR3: CASSPRASEGELFF
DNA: TGTGCCAGCAGTCCCCGGGCCAGCGAAGGGGAGCTGTTTTTT

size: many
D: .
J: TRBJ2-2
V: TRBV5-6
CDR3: CASSLATTGELFF
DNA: TGTGCCAGCAGCTTGGCTACGACCGGGGAGCTGTTTTTT

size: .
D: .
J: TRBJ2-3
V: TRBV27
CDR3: CASSFFGAHTQYF
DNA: TGTGCCAGCAGTTTCTTCGGGGCACATACGCAGTATTTT